These 20 T cell receptor beta chains came from one sample sequenced in a study of T cell responses to AZD1222 COVID-19 vaccine. The assay was immunoSEQ multiplex PCR, and TCRdb's table has in-frame clones only and misses some. The table records about 120,000 clones, 80% to 90% of them present only once. The specimen was peripheral blood, collected on day 0 of AZD1222 vaccination. These receptors all stem from an adult in good health.

The rearrangement uses TRBV15 and TRBJ1-1, with D possibly matching TRBD1 (6 bases). There are 17 residues in the CDR3. Germline V gene data show CDR1 as LNHNV and CDR2 as YYDKDF (reference sequence). Trimming cost V 1 base and J 1 base, with 16 bases left between them. CDR3 DNA: TGTGCCACCAGCAGAGCGCCCGGGGGGCGGACGAACACTGAAGCTTTCTTT. Translation: CATSRAPGGRTNTEAFF.

The chain joins TRBV18 to TRBJ2-2; no definite D call. The germline CDR1 and CDR2 sequences are KGHSH and LQKENI. This CDR3 spans 14 amino acids. Between the trimmed V and J ends, which lost 3 bases and 0 bases, there was a span of 5 bases. CDR3 region: CASSPPPNTGELFF. CDR3 DNA sequence: TGTGCCAGCTCACCCCCTCCGAACACCGGGGAGCTGTTTTTT.

The rearrangement links TRBV11-2 to TRBJ1-2; 7 bases fit TRBD1. The CDR3 sequence is 14 residues long. Germline lookup yields CDR1 SGHAT and CDR2 FQNNGV. V trimming: 4 bases; J trimming: 4 bases; junction bases outside the gene matches: 6. CDR3 sequence (DNA): TGTGCCAGCAGCTCCTCCACAGGGGCCTATGGCTACACCTTC. Protein product: CASSSSTGAYGYTF. Full variable domain (remainder filled in from reference TRBV11-2 and TRBJ1-2): EAGVAQSPRYKIIEKRQSVAFWCNPISGHATLYWYQQILGQGPKLLIQFQNNGVVDDSQLPKDRFSAERLKGVDSTLKIQPAKLEDSAVYLCASSSSTGAYGYTFGSGTRLTVV.

The V and J genes are TRBV12-5 and TRBJ2-3; the match to TRBD2 covers 7 bases. The CDR3 loop spans 14 amino acids. The germline V gene has CDR1 LGHNT and CDR2 FRNRAP. Trimming cost V 6 bases and J 0 bases; bases outside gene matches: 3. CDR3 DNA: TGTGCTAGTGGGCTTAGCGGGAGCACAGATACGCAGTATTTT. It codes for CASGLSGSTDTQYF.

The chain carries TRBV5-1 and TRBJ2-5; 7 bases agree with TRBD2. V lost 3 bases to trimming and J lost 5 bases; unmatched junction nucleotides: 10. The germline CDR1 and CDR2 sequences are SGHRS and YFSETQ. There are 15 residues in the CDR3. This CDR3 reads CASSYLGRERETQYF. In DNA, the CDR3 is TGCGCCAGCAGCTACCTCGGGCGGGAGCGGGAGACCCAGTACTTC.

The genes are TRBV3-1 (or the pseudogene TRBV3-2) and TRBJ1-3; D is possibly TRBD1 (5 bases). V was pared by 0 bases and J by 4 bases, with 13 bases between. CDR3 length equals 16 residues. Germline CDR1 is LGHDT and CDR2 is YNNKEL (reference sequence). This CDR3 reads CASSQEGRAGGNTIYF. As DNA, the CDR3 is TGTGCCAGCAGCCAAGAGGGTCGGGCAGGGGGAAACACCATATATTTT.

This sequence joins TRBV5-1 and TRBJ2-7; 11 positions match TRBD2. The CDR3 covers 17 residues. CDR1 and CDR2 (germline): SGHRS, YFSETQ. The junction had 5 bases not matched to a gene; V was cut back by 0 bases and J by 0 bases. The CDR3 DNA is TGCGCCAGCAGCTTGGTAGCTAGCGGGAGGAGCTCCTACGAGCAGTACTTC. Its translation: CASSLVASGRSSYEQYF.

The V call is TRBV5-6, the J call TRBJ1-2, with D uncertain. V lost 0 bases to trimming and J lost 5 bases, with 11 bases between them. The CDR3 has 14 amino acids. The germline gives CDR1 SGHDT, CDR2 YYEEEE. The CDR3 is CASSLVVKGYGYTF. The CDR3 bases are TGTGCCAGCAGCTTGGTCGTCAAAGGGTATGGCTACACCTTC.

The chain combines TRBV6-5 with TRBJ2-2; D remains ambiguous. CDR1 MNHEY and CDR2 SVGAGI come from the germline V gene. The CDR3 spans 14 residues. V was shortened by 5 bases and J by 1 base, with 8 bases between the two germline ends. The CDR3: CASSRTLNTGELFF. As DNA, the CDR3 is TGTGCCAGCAGTCGGACCCTGAACACCGGGGAGCTGTTTTTT.

This sequence joins TRBV5-1 and TRBJ2-2, with a possible D match to TRBD1 (5 bases). Germline values: CDR1 SGHRS, CDR2 YFSETQ. There are 14 residues in the CDR3. Deletions cut 4 bases from V and 2 bases from J, with 9 bases between. CDR3 sequence reads: CASSRQSNTGELFF. The CDR3 nucleotides read TGCGCCAGCAGCAGACAGAGTAACACCGGGGAGCTGTTTTTT.

The chain employs TRBV3-1 (or the pseudogene TRBV3-2) and TRBJ1-1; perhaps TRBD1 as D (6 bases). V was clipped by 0 bases and J by 6 bases, with 11 bases between them. From germline, CDR1 is LGHDT and CDR2 YNNKEL (reference sequence). The CDR3 runs 14 residues. The CDR3 is CASSQDRGIPEAFF. The DNA of the CDR3 is TGTGCCAGCAGCCAAGACAGGGGAATCCCTGAAGCTTTCTTT.

The table lists this clone with a few counts. J is TRBJ1-5 and V is TRBV7-3; no reliable D call. There are 13 residues in the CDR3. The V gene's germline CDR1 is SGHTA and CDR2 FQGTGA. The V end was cut by 1 base, the J end by 9 bases, with 10 bases between. CDR3: CASSLREERPQHF. The CDR3 nucleotides are TGTGCCAGCAGCTTAAGAGAGGAGCGGCCCCAGCATTTT.

This clone was observed once. J is TRBJ2-6 and V is TRBV6-4; TRBD1 aligns across 10 bases. Germline V gene data show CDR1 as MRHNA and CDR2 as SNTAGT. This CDR3 comprises 18 residues. V shed 4 bases and J 0 bases; nucleotides not matched to a gene: 6. CDR3 DNA: TGTGCCAGCAGTGCCCAGGGGACAGGGGCCTCTGGGGCCAACGTCCTGACTTTC. Translated: CASSAQGTGASGANVLTF.

This clone has only one observation. The rearrangement joins TRBV7-6 to TRBJ2-3, with D uncertain. CDR1 is SGHVS, CDR2 FNYEAQ, per germline. The CDR3 length is 14 residues. The V and J ends lost 1 base and 1 base respectively, with 6 bases between them. The CDR3 is CASSLDRGTDTQYF. The CDR3 DNA reads TGTGCCAGCAGCTTAGACCGCGGCACAGATACGCAGTATTTT.

The CDR3 DNA is TGTGCCAGCAGTTACGAAGGCGGAGGAAACACTGAAGCTTTCTTT. Amino acid sequence: CASSYEGGGNTEAFF. J is TRBJ1-1 and V is TRBV6-5; D uncertain. CDR1 and CDR2 (germline): MNHEY, SVGAGI. This CDR3 spans 15 amino acids. With 2 bases removed from V and 2 bases from J, the gap between germline ends came to 12 bases.

The V and J genes are TRBV7-2 and TRBJ1-2, with 10 bases that match TRBD1. This CDR3 contains 16 residues. The V and J ends lost 4 bases and 3 bases, in that order; junction bases with no gene match: 8. CDR1 is SGHTA and CDR2 is FQGNSA in the germline V gene. The CDR3 region is CASSSGLTGGYYGYTF. The CDR3 region has the DNA TGTGCCAGCAGCTCCGGTTTGACAGGGGGCTACTATGGCTACACCTTC.

The V call is TRBV7-2, the J call TRBJ2-7; no reliable D call. V dropped 1 base and J dropped 0 bases, with 10 bases sitting between them. The V gene's germline CDR1 is SGHTA and CDR2 FQGNSA. There are 15 residues in the CDR3. The CDR3 loop is CASSLDVGGSYEQYF. The CDR3 bases are TGTGCCAGCAGCTTAGATGTGGGCGGCTCCTACGAGCAGTACTTC.

V gene TRBV7-8 combines with J gene TRBJ2-3, with D perhaps given as TRBD1 or TRBD2 (5 bases each). Between the trimmed V and J ends, which lost 5 bases and 1 base, there was a span of 10 bases. CDR1 and CDR2 (germline): SGHVS, FQNEAQ. The CDR3 is 14 residues long. DNA for the CDR3: TGTGCCAGCAGCCCTGGGACGGGCACAGATACGCAGTATTTT. Translation gives CASSPGTGTDTQYF.

The DNA of the CDR3 is TGTGCCAGCAGCCTCGTGAACACCGGGGAGCTGTTTTTT. Protein sequence: CASSLVNTGELFF. The V and J genes are TRBV11-2 and TRBJ2-2; D unclear. Germline V gives CDR1 SGHAT, CDR2 FQNNGV. V shed 5 bases and J shed 1 base, with 5 bases lying between them. The CDR3 loop spans 13 amino acids.

J is TRBJ1-6 and V is TRBV3-1 (or the pseudogene TRBV3-2); D possibly corresponds to TRBD1 (6 bases). The V gene lost 0 bases and the J gene lost 10 bases, with 19 bases spanning the gap. The CDR3 is made up of 17 amino acids. The germline V gene encodes CDR1 LGHDT and CDR2 YNNKEL (reference sequence). CDR3 sequence reads: CASSQDPGGSRWSPLHF. For the CDR3, the DNA is TGTGCCAGCAGCCAAGATCCGGGGGGCAGTCGTTGGTCACCCCTCCACTTT.